Sequencing of this TCR beta chain was carried out in a study of blood T cell repertoires in COVID-19. Across the study: Researchers got acute and convalescent COVID-19 samples from the United States, Italy and Spain. PBMCs, B-cell-depleted T cells, or T cells provided the cDNA or gDNA that made up the material.

Per the germline V gene, CDR1 is MNHEY and CDR2 is SVGAGI. V lost 5 bases and J lost 10; bases outside the gene matches: 6. The CDR3 covers 12 residues. Original processing methods: The assay estimated nucleated cells by amplifying reference gene primers. Some clones are missing from TCRdb's copy, which holds only in-frame ones; the method was immunoSEQ multiplex PCR. V, J and clone size were drawn from that table, and D and trimming were deduced from the DNA. The data contain 100,000 or so clones, roughly 82% of them singletons. The clonotype was recovered from a man older than 75 with acute or convalescent COVID-19. Sequencing was carried out using peripheral blood. The chain has TRBV6-5 and TRBJ2-3; 7 nucleotides agree with TRBD1. CDR3 DNA: TGTGCCAGCAGTCCGGGGACAGTTCCGCAGTATTTT. Residues: CASSPGTVPQYF.